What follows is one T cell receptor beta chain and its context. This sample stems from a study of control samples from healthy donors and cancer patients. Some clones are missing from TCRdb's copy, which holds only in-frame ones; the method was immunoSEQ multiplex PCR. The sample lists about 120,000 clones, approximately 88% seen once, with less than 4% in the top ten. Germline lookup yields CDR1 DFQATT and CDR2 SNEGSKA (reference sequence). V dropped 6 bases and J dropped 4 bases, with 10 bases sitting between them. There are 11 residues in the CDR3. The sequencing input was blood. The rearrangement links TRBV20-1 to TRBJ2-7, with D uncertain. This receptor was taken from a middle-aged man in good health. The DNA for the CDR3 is TGCAGTGCCAGGACCAAGTACGAGCAGTACTTC. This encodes CSARTKYEQYF.